This TCR beta chain was retrieved from a study of cytomegalovirus exposure and HLA in healthy donors. A multiplex PCR was run with 60 Vbeta primers and 13 Jbeta primers. TCRdb's copy holds only in-frame clones and misses some; the assay was immunoSEQ multiplex PCR. This sample's table reports 190,000 or so clones. The germline V gene encodes CDR1 SQVTM and CDR2 ANQGSEA. The CDR3 is 14 residues long. The ends lost 1 base at V and 4 bases at J; junction bases unmatched: 3. Regarding the study as a whole: The investigators catalogued 180 or so TCR beta chains as cytomegalovirus-associated. With further analysis later on, most CMV-associated TCR beta chains appeared HLA-restricted.

Worth noting for this clone: The antigen remains unidentified.

This clonotype originated in a boy between 10 and 17 years old in good health and CMV-seronegative. The source material was PBMCs. The gene calls are TRBV29-1 and TRBJ2-2, with 7 bases aligning to TRBD1. CDR3 amino acids: CSVEGTGRTGELFF. The CDR3 nucleotides are TGCAGCGTTGAAGGGACAGGCCGCACCGGGGAGCTGTTTTTT.